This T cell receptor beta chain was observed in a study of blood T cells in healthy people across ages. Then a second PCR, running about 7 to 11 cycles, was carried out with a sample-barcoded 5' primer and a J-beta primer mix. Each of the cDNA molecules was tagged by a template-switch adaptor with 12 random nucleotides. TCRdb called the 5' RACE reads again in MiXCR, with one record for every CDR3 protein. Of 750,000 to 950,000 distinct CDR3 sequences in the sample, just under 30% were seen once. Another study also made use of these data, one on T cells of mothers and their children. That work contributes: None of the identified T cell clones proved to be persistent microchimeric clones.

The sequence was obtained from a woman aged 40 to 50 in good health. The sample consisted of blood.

CDR3 amino acids: CASSTTGTGFRTDTQYF. CDR3 nucleotide sequence: TGTGCCAGCAGTACGACCGGGACAGGGTTTAGGACAGATACGCAGTATTTT. The V call is TRBV7-9, the J call TRBJ2-3, with TRBD1 matching 9 bases. The CDR3 loop spans 17 amino acids. Germline trimming cut 6 bases from V and 3 bases from J; bases unmatched to any gene: 13. Germline CDR1 and CDR2: SEHNR and FQNEAQ (reference sequence).